This passage covers 20 T cell receptor beta chains from one sample sequenced in a study of control samples from healthy donors and cancer patients. Sequencing was performed with immunoSEQ multiplex PCR; in TCRdb, only in-frame clones are kept and a portion is missing. The sample shows approximately 60,000 clones, 85% of them seen only once. The sequenced sample consisted of blood. These receptors originate from a man between 40 and 49 years old in good health.

The chain couples TRBV9 to TRBJ1-5, with D maybe TRBD1 (6 bases). The CDR3 consists of 16 residues. Trimming removed 0 bases from V and 2 bases from J, with 12 bases in between. Per the germline V gene, CDR1 is SGDLS and CDR2 is YYNGEE. The CDR3 here is CASSVVGGEGNQPQHF. Here the CDR3 DNA reads TGTGCCAGCAGCGTAGTGGGGGGCGAAGGCAATCAGCCCCAGCATTTT.

This clone was seen only a few times. The rearrangement uses TRBV19 and TRBJ2-1; tentatively, D is TRBD2 (6 bases). V gave up 0 bases and J gave up 13 bases, with 10 bases separating them. The CDR3 runs 12 residues. Germline CDR1 and CDR2: LNHDA and SQIVND (reference sequence). The CDR3 DNA reads as TGTGCCAGTAGTATAGATTTGACTAGTCAGTTCTTC. It yields the protein CASSIDLTSQFF.

The chain couples TRBV30 to TRBJ1-4; no clear D gene. Germline V gene sequence: CDR1 GTSNPN, CDR2 SVGIG (reference sequence). V gave up 3 bases and J gave up 4 bases, with 3 bases separating them. The CDR3 length is 11 residues. The DNA for the CDR3 is TGTGCCTGGAGCGATAATGAAAAACTGTTTTTT. This gives the protein CAWSDNEKLFF. Looking up the rest from reference TRBV30 and TRBJ1-4 gives the full variable domain: SQTIHQWPATLVQPVGSPLSLECTVEGTSNPNLYWYRQAAGRGLQLLFYSVGIGQISSEVPQNLSASRPQDRQFILSSKKLLLSDSGFYLCAWSDNEKLFFGSGTQLSVL.

The V call is TRBV7-2, the J call TRBJ1-3; 8 bases are a match to TRBD1. The CDR3 runs 16 residues. Germline CDR1 SGHTA, CDR2 FQGNSA. The junction had 9 bases not matched to a gene; V was cut back by 7 bases and J by 1 base. CDR3 region: CASTLTGVPSGNTIYF. CDR3 DNA: TGTGCCAGCACCCTGACAGGGGTGCCATCTGGAAACACCATATATTTT.

The chain uses TRBV5-6 and TRBJ2-1; the D gene is possibly TRBD1 (5 bases). The CDR3 consists of 16 residues. The germline V gene has CDR1 SGHDT and CDR2 YYEEEE. V lost 4 bases and J 0 bases, leaving 14 bases between the germline ends. CDR3 DNA: TGTGCCAGCAGCCAAAGAAGGGGCGCCTCCTACAATGAGCAGTTCTTC. Its protein is CASSQRRGASYNEQFF.

This CDR3 is CASSLPPGSLRGEKLFF. CDR3 nucleotides: TGTGCCAGCTCACTACCCCCAGGTTCTTTACGGGGCGAAAAACTGTTTTTT. The chain is built from TRBV18 and TRBJ1-4; D possibly corresponds to TRBD1 (5 bases). V lost 4 bases and J lost 8, with 23 bases in between. This CDR3 has 17 residues. Germline V gene sequence: CDR1 KGHSH, CDR2 LQKENI.

V gene TRBV10-3 combines with J gene TRBJ1-6; D may be TRBD1 (5 bases). Germline loops: CDR1 ENHRY, CDR2 SYGVKD. Trimming left V 3 bases short and J 10 bases short, with 13 bases between. The CDR3 totals 14 residues. CDR3 coding DNA: TGTGCCATCAGTGAAGGGAGGGGCGACTCACCCCTCCACTTT. Translated: CAISEGRGDSPLHF.

DNA for the CDR3: TGTGCCAGCAGCACCCGGACCAATGAGCAGTTCTTC. Encoded protein: CASSTRTNEQFF. The J gene is TRBJ2-1, the V gene TRBV9, with D hard to call. The CDR3 runs 12 residues. Germline loops: CDR1 SGDLS, CDR2 YYNGEE. V lost 4 bases and J lost 6, with 8 bases in between.

This chain uses TRBV11-3 with TRBJ2-3; possible D gene TRBD1, 6 bases. This CDR3 comprises 14 residues. The germline V gene encodes CDR1 SGHNT and CDR2 YENEEA. The V end was cut by 1 base, the J end by 6 bases, with 11 bases between. The CDR3 reads CASSLVTGSDTQYF. The CDR3 region has the DNA TGTGCCAGCAGCTTAGTTACAGGGTCCGATACGCAGTATTTT.

The V gene is TRBV5-6, the J gene TRBJ2-1; D not resolved. Germline-derived CDR1 and CDR2 are SGHDT and YYEEEE. Deletions cut 1 base from V and 10 bases from J, with 9 bases between. This CDR3 is built from 12 residues. CDR3 in DNA: TGTGCCAGCAGCTTGCCAGGCCGAGAGCAGTTCTTC. Translation: CASSLPGREQFF.

V and J are TRBV6-6 and TRBJ1-4; no clear D gene. The length of the CDR3 is 14 residues. The V gene's germline CDR1 is MNHNY and CDR2 SVGAGI (reference sequence). V lost 4 bases, J lost 0 bases, and 6 bases lay in between. This CDR3 is CASSSQATNEKLFF. The CDR3 DNA sequence: TGTGCCAGCAGTTCCCAGGCAACTAATGAAAAACTGTTTTTT.

CDR3 nucleotide sequence: TGTGCCAGTAGTATCGGGACTATCAGAAACATTCAGTACTTC. This codes for CASSIGTIRNIQYF. V usage is TRBV19 and J usage is TRBJ2-4, with 7 bases aligning to TRBD2. The CDR3 has 14 residues. Germline lookup yields CDR1 LNHDA and CDR2 SQIVND (reference sequence). V lost 3 bases to trimming and J lost 6 bases; unmatched junction nucleotides: 5.

This rearrangement joins TRBV6-6 to TRBJ2-7; 8 nucleotides match TRBD1. The trim removed 8 bases at V and 5 bases at J, leaving 8 bases unmatched. The CDR3 has 13 amino acids. CDR1 MNHNY and CDR2 SVGAGI come from the germline V gene (reference sequence). The CDR3 coding sequence is TGTGCCAGCTTAGGACAGGGTGCTCACGAGCAGTACTTC. Its translation is CASLGQGAHEQYF.

This rearrangement joins TRBV2 to TRBJ2-1; TRBD1 agrees at 7 bases. J lost 5 bases, V lost 8 bases, and 6 bases had no gene match. Germline V gives CDR1 SNHLY, CDR2 FYNNEI. CDR3 length equals 13 residues. CDR3 DNA sequence: TGTGCCAGCGGCAGGACAGGAAACAATGAGCAGTTCTTC. Protein: CASGRTGNNEQFF.

The chain combines TRBV27 with TRBJ1-6, with 10 positions matching TRBD1. CDR1 and CDR2 from the germline V gene are MNHEY and SMNVEV (reference sequence). After removal of 4 bases from V and 6 bases from J, the junction contained 6 bases not matched to a gene. This CDR3 has 16 amino acids. This chain's CDR3 is CASSSRDRGPNSPLHF. As DNA, the CDR3 is TGTGCCAGCAGTTCCCGGGACAGGGGACCTAATTCACCCCTCCACTTT.

The chain joins TRBV6-5 to TRBJ1-1; 7 bases align to TRBD1. The CDR3 consists of 13 residues. V gave up 6 bases and J gave up 3 bases; unmatched junction bases: 4. Looked up from germline, CDR1 is MNHEY and CDR2 is SVGAGI. Written as DNA, the CDR3 is TGTGCCAGCAGCTCCAGGGGGGACACTGAAGCTTTCTTT. Encoded protein: CASSSRGDTEAFF.

This chain uses TRBV5-6 with TRBJ1-5; 9 bases are a match to TRBD1. The CDR3 spans 15 residues. CDR1 is SGHDT, CDR2 YYEEEE, per germline. V gave up 4 bases and J gave up 7 bases; unmatched junction bases: 9. Here the CDR3 DNA reads TGTGCCAGCAGCGTCTCCGGGACAGGGAACCAGCCCCAGCATTTT. Translation gives CASSVSGTGNQPQHF.

V is TRBV29-1 and J is TRBJ2-7, with 12 bases lining up with TRBD2. J lost 0 bases, V lost 6 bases, and 6 bases had no gene match. Germline loops: CDR1 SQVTM, CDR2 ANQGSEA. The CDR3 covers 15 residues. For the CDR3, the DNA is TGCAGCGTCCATCTAGCGGGAGGGAGCTCCTACGAGCAGTACTTC. It translates to CSVHLAGGSSYEQYF.

The rearrangement joins TRBV15 to TRBJ2-5; D is perhaps TRBD2 (5 bases). The CDR3 has 15 amino acids. Germline CDR1 is LNHNV and CDR2 is YYDKDF (reference sequence). Trimming removed 0 bases at V and 0 bases at J, with 8 bases between. CDR3 nucleotide sequence: TGTGCCACCAGCAGAGATTCCGGGAACCAAGAGACCCAGTACTTC. This gives the protein CATSRDSGNQETQYF. Filled out from reference TRBV15 and TRBJ2-5, the complete variable domain reads DAMVIQNPRYQVTQFGKPVTLSCSQTLNHNVMYWYQQKSSQAPKLLFHYYDKDFNNEADTPDNFQSRRPNTSFCFLDIRSPGLGDTAMYLCATSRDSGNQETQYFGPGTRLLVL.

V and J are TRBV4-1 and TRBJ2-7, with TRBD1 identical over 8 bases. The germline V gene encodes CDR1 MGHRA and CDR2 YSYEKL. The V gene end was trimmed by 3 bases and the J gene end by 1 base; junction bases not matched to a gene: 11. The CDR3 is 17 amino acids. CDR3 in amino acids: CASSQSQGVGFSYEQYF. In DNA form, the CDR3 reads TGCGCCAGCAGCCAGTCACAGGGGGTGGGGTTTTCCTACGAGCAGTACTTC.